The 29 T cell receptor beta chains listed next were all sequenced from one sample in a study of T cell responses to AZD1222 COVID-19 vaccine. Method: immunoSEQ multiplex PCR; TCRdb's copy keeps in-frame clones and lacks some. The profile shows roughly 260,000 clones, 85% to 95% of them singletons. The starting material was peripheral blood, obtained on day 0 of AZD1222 vaccination. The receptors come from an adult in good health.

The rearrangement links TRBV10-3 to TRBJ1-5, with D unresolved. In germline, CDR1 is ENHRY, CDR2 SYGVKD. V lost 3 bases and J 7 bases, leaving 10 bases between the germline ends. The CDR3 is 13 residues long. CDR3 nucleotide sequence: TGTGCCATCAGTGATTCGACGAGACAGCCCCAGCATTTT. It yields the protein CAISDSTRQPQHF.

This chain links TRBV5-6 with TRBJ1-1; weak D call: TRBD1 (5 bases). CDR3 length equals 15 residues. Germline-derived CDR1 and CDR2 are SGHDT and YYEEEE. V lost 0 bases and J lost 1, with 10 bases in between. CDR3 DNA sequence: TGTGCCAGCAGCTTGGCTGGGGCCGAGAACACTGAAGCTTTCTTT. Translating gives CASSLAGAENTEAFF.

The rearrangement links TRBV4-1 to TRBJ1-1, with D possibly matching TRBD1 (5 bases). Trimming removed 3 bases at V and 1 base at J, with 18 bases between. Germline assignment: CDR1 MGHRA and CDR2 YSYEKL. The length of the CDR3 is 17 residues. CDR3 loop: CASSHPWGGDKNTEAFF. The CDR3 DNA reads TGCGCCAGCAGCCATCCTTGGGGGGGAGATAAGAACACTGAAGCTTTCTTT.

The rearrangement links TRBV6-5 to TRBJ2-7; D is possibly TRBD1 (6 bases). V was cut by 6 bases and J by 5 bases, with 20 bases left in between. The CDR3 loop spans 15 amino acids. Germline V gene lookup returns CDR1 MNHEY and CDR2 SVGAGI. CDR3 bases: TGTGCCAGCAGAAAGGTTGCAGGGGTTAGGCACGAGCAGTACTTC. Translating gives CASRKVAGVRHEQYF.

The chain's CDR3 is CATGDRGTDTIYF. In nucleotides, the CDR3 is TGTGCCACCGGGGACAGGGGGACGGACACCATATATTTT. The V gene is TRBV15, the J gene TRBJ1-3; 11 bases are shared with TRBD1. This CDR3 spans 13 amino acids. The germline gives CDR1 LNHNV, CDR2 YYDKDF (reference sequence). V trimming: 8 bases; J trimming: 8 bases; junction bases outside the gene matches: 5.

This sequence joins TRBV3-1 (or the pseudogene TRBV3-2) and TRBJ2-1; TRBD1 aligns across 8 bases. The CDR3 spans 15 residues. V lost 4 bases to trimming and J lost 9 bases; unmatched junction nucleotides: 11. CDR1 is LGHDT and CDR2 is YNNKEL in the germline V gene (reference sequence). CDR3 loop: CASSPGDRGFLEQFF. CDR3 bases: TGTGCCAGCAGCCCAGGTGACAGGGGTTTTCTTGAGCAGTTCTTC.

The chain joins TRBV4-1 to TRBJ2-2; possibly TRBD2 for D (6 bases). Germline V gene sequence: CDR1 MGHRA, CDR2 YSYEKL. There are 16 residues in the CDR3. V lost 0 bases, J lost 1 base, and 9 bases lay in between. The CDR3 sequence: CASSQERGLNTGELFF. CDR3 coding DNA: TGCGCCAGCAGCCAAGAAAGGGGACTGAACACCGGGGAGCTGTTTTTT.

This rearrangement joins TRBV19 to TRBJ2-5; 8 bases are shared with TRBD2. Germline V gene data show CDR1 as LNHDA and CDR2 as SQIVND (reference sequence). V lost 6 bases, J lost 3 bases, and 3 bases stayed unmatched. CDR3 size: 13 residues. CDR3 sequence reads: CASSKTSEETQYF. As DNA, the CDR3 is TGTGCCAGTAGCAAGACTAGCGAAGAGACCCAGTACTTC.

The chain joins TRBV19 to TRBJ2-1, with D hard to call. The length of the CDR3 is 15 residues. Germline V CDR1 and CDR2: LNHDA, SQIVND (reference sequence). Trimming took 6 bases from V and 0 from J, leaving 12 bases between them. The CDR3 loop reads CASSPGLVSYNEQFF. As DNA, the CDR3 is TGTGCCAGTAGCCCTGGGCTCGTCTCCTACAATGAGCAGTTCTTC. The complete variable domain, with remaining parts taken from reference TRBV19 and TRBJ2-1, reads DGGITQSPKYLFRKEGQNVTLSCEQNLNHDAMYWYRQDPGQGLRLIYYSQIVNDFQKGDIAEGYSVSREKKESFPLTVTSAQKNPTAFYLCASSPGLVSYNEQFFGPGTRLTVL.

The V gene is TRBV7-3, the J gene TRBJ2-2; 13 positions match TRBD2. J lost 4 bases, V lost 6 bases, and 8 bases had no gene match. The length of the CDR3 is 17 residues. Germline V lookup: CDR1 SGHTA, CDR2 FQGTGA. This CDR3 is CASSTGTSGMSTGELFF. CDR3 nucleotides: TGTGCCAGCAGTACCGGGACTAGCGGGATGAGCACCGGGGAGCTGTTTTTT.

The genes are TRBV3-1 (or the pseudogene TRBV3-2) and TRBJ2-7; 13 bases match TRBD2. The CDR3 runs to 17 residues. CDR1 is LGHDT and CDR2 is YNNKEL in the germline V gene (reference sequence). Trimming removed 4 bases from V and 2 bases from J; junction bases left unmatched: 8. CDR3 nucleotide sequence: TGTGCCAGCAGCCCCCCTCCGGGACTAGCGGGAACCTACGAGCAGTACTTC. Its translation: CASSPPPGLAGTYEQYF.

V usage is TRBV24-1 and J usage is TRBJ1-4, with 8 nucleotides matching TRBD1. In germline, CDR1 is KGHDR, CDR2 SFDVKD. The CDR3 is 16 amino acids. The ends lost 4 bases at V and 5 bases at J; junction bases unmatched: 8. The CDR3 region has the DNA TGTGCCACCAGTGACACCGGACAGGGTGGGAATGAAAAACTGTTTTTT. Protein product: CATSDTGQGGNEKLFF.

The CDR3 is CASSLDPGAGGYTF. The CDR3 DNA is TGCGCCAGCAGCTTGGATCCGGGGGCGGGTGGCTACACCTTC. This rearrangement joins TRBV5-1 to TRBJ1-2; D may be TRBD1 (6 bases). Germline values: CDR1 SGHRS, CDR2 YFSETQ. V was clipped by 0 bases and J by 7 bases, with 13 bases between them. The CDR3 contains 14 residues.

The chain is built from TRBV19 and TRBJ2-1; a weak D match, TRBD2 (5 bases). CDR1 and CDR2 from the germline V gene are LNHDA and SQIVND (reference sequence). V was pared by 6 bases and J by 0 bases, with 9 bases between. The CDR3 consists of 14 residues. CDR3 nucleotide sequence: TGTGCCAGTAGGGAAGGACTCTCCTACAATGAGCAGTTCTTC. Translation gives CASREGLSYNEQFF.

This clone appeared once. V gene TRBV28 combines with J gene TRBJ2-5, with D perhaps TRBD2 (5 bases). Germline V gene data show CDR1 as MDHEN and CDR2 as SYDVKM. This CDR3 spans 15 amino acids. Trimming shortened V by 1 base and J by 2 bases, and 11 bases separated the two germline ends. The CDR3, as DNA: TGTGCCAGCAGTTTATTGCGGGCGACTCAAGAGACCCAGTACTTC. Protein product: CASSLLRATQETQYF.

The V and J genes are TRBV5-1 and TRBJ2-3; TRBD1 is a possible D gene (6 bases). Trimming cost V 0 bases and J 1 base, with 9 bases left between them. The germline CDR1 and CDR2 sequences are SGHRS and YFSETQ. This CDR3 is built from 15 residues. The CDR3 sequence is CASSLARGGTDTQYF. CDR3 DNA sequence: TGCGCCAGCAGCTTGGCCAGGGGAGGCACAGATACGCAGTATTTT.

This sequence joins TRBV5-1 and TRBJ2-1; TRBD1 aligns across 7 bases. The CDR3 spans 15 residues. Germline CDR1 SGHRS, CDR2 YFSETQ. The ends lost 0 bases at V and 4 bases at J; junction bases unmatched: 4. The chain's CDR3 is CASSLAGTVYNEQFF. CDR3 DNA sequence: TGCGCCAGCAGCTTGGCAGGGACAGTTTACAATGAGCAGTTCTTC.

The J gene is TRBJ1-2, the V gene TRBV6-5; no clear D gene. Per germline, CDR1 MNHEY and CDR2 SVGAGI. The V end was cut by 7 bases, the J end by 4 bases, with 16 bases between. This CDR3 contains 14 residues. This chain's CDR3 is CASTRYSDGYGYTF. The CDR3, as DNA: TGTGCCAGCACCCGATATTCGGACGGCTATGGCTACACCTTC.

J is TRBJ2-1 and V is TRBV10-3, with a possible D match to TRBD2 (5 bases). This CDR3 has 16 residues. Per the germline V gene, CDR1 is ENHRY and CDR2 is SYGVKD. V dropped 2 bases and J dropped 0 bases, with 11 bases sitting between them. CDR3 residues: CAISELAGSSYNEQFF. CDR3 DNA: TGTGCCATCAGTGAGCTTGCGGGCAGCTCCTACAATGAGCAGTTCTTC.

The genes are TRBV7-8 and TRBJ2-6; the match to TRBD2 covers 7 bases. CDR3 length: 17 residues. Germline lookup yields CDR1 SGHVS and CDR2 FQNEAQ. V trimming: 5 bases; J trimming: 3 bases; junction bases outside the gene matches: 10. Here the CDR3 DNA reads TGTGCCAGCAGCCTGGTCGGAGGGGACTATGGGGCCAACGTCCTGACTTTC. Translating it yields CASSLVGGDYGANVLTF.

The V and J genes are TRBV29-1 and TRBJ1-1; D gene ambiguous. Germline CDR1 SQVTM, CDR2 ANQGSEA. The CDR3 totals 14 residues. The V end was cut by 5 bases, the J end by 1 base, with 14 bases between. CDR3 region: CSVIIQTSNTEAFF. In nucleotides, the CDR3 is TGCAGCGTTATCATTCAGACTTCGAACACTGAAGCTTTCTTT.

The chain is built from TRBV7-9 and TRBJ2-2; TRBD1 or TRBD2 may be the D gene (5 bases each). Germline CDR1 SEHNR, CDR2 FQNEAQ (reference sequence). V lost 8 bases and J lost 5, with 18 bases in between. CDR3 length equals 15 residues. The CDR3 sequence is CASVRRGETTGELFF. CDR3 bases: TGTGCCAGCGTTAGGAGAGGGGAAACGACCGGGGAGCTGTTTTTT.

This rearrangement joins TRBV10-3 to TRBJ2-1; 9 bases align to TRBD2. The CDR3 totals 15 residues. From germline, CDR1 is ENHRY and CDR2 SYGVKD. Losses at the gene ends were 0 bases for V and 7 bases for J; bases not matched to a gene: 4. This CDR3 is CAISESASGKNEQFF. The CDR3 DNA reads as TGTGCCATCAGTGAGTCAGCTAGCGGGAAAAATGAGCAGTTCTTC.

The gene calls are TRBV28 and TRBJ2-7; D might be TRBD1 or TRBD2, each matching 5 bases. Trimming pared 7 bases from V and 0 bases from J, leaving 16 bases between. This CDR3 contains 15 residues. CDR1 is MDHEN, CDR2 SYDVKM, per germline. The CDR3 DNA reads as TGTGCCAGCACAGCCCCGGGACCATACTCCTACGAGCAGTACTTC. Amino acid sequence: CASTAPGPYSYEQYF.

The chain has TRBV5-1 and TRBJ2-1, with D perhaps TRBD1 (5 bases). Trimming pared 0 bases from V and 9 bases from J, leaving 16 bases between. The germline V gene encodes CDR1 SGHRS and CDR2 YFSETQ. CDR3 size: 15 residues. CDR3 in DNA: TGCGCCAGCAGCTTGGGGGCAGGGAAGGGTGGTGAGCAGTTCTTC. Protein product: CASSLGAGKGGEQFF.

The V gene is TRBV7-9, the J gene TRBJ1-3; D gene unclear. V was cut by 4 bases and J by 3 bases, with 13 bases left in between. Germline V gene data show CDR1 as SEHNR and CDR2 as FQNEAQ (reference sequence). The CDR3 runs 15 residues. The CDR3 is CASSSLGGVGNTIYF. DNA of the CDR3: TGTGCCAGCAGCTCCCTCGGAGGAGTTGGAAACACCATATATTTT.

This chain links TRBV15 with TRBJ2-7; weak D call: TRBD1 (6 bases). This CDR3 has 13 residues. Between the trimmed V and J ends, which lost 8 bases and 0 bases, there was a span of 11 bases. From germline, CDR1 is LNHNV and CDR2 YYDKDF (reference sequence). The CDR3 protein is CATSTGPSYEQYF. The DNA of the CDR3 is TGTGCCACCTCTACAGGGCCCTCCTACGAGCAGTACTTC.

The rearrangement joins TRBV5-1 to TRBJ1-6, with TRBD1 matching 7 bases. CDR1 is SGHRS and CDR2 is YFSETQ in the germline V gene. Trimming at V came to 0 bases and at J to 7 bases, leaving 7 bases not matched to a gene. CDR3 length equals 16 residues. Here the CDR3 reads CASSLVWGQNNSPLHF. The CDR3 region has the DNA TGCGCCAGCAGCTTGGTATGGGGACAGAACAATTCACCCCTCCACTTT.

The V and J genes are TRBV19 and TRBJ1-2; D unclear. The CDR3 has 12 residues. In germline, CDR1 is LNHDA, CDR2 SQIVND (reference sequence). The V gene lost 5 bases and the J gene lost 4 bases, with 8 bases spanning the gap. Written as DNA, the CDR3 is TGTGCCAGTAGTTACGGGCTCTATGGCTACACCTTC. Translating gives CASSYGLYGYTF.